These 5 T cell receptor beta chains were sequenced from one sample in a study of T cells in Graves' hyperthyroidism and ophthalmopathy. TCR beta CDR3 sequences were amplified from RNA transcripts. First-round RT-PCR with HTBI primers amplified the TCR CDR3 region. MiXCR was run by TCRdb on the multiplex PCR reads, yielding one entry per CDR3 protein. The table has 300,000 to 450,000 distinct CDR3 sequences, approximately 25% seen once. The sequenced sample consisted of blood. These TCRs come from a man over 45 with Graves' hyperthyroidism.

This clonotype was counted many times. The V call is TRBV27, the J call TRBJ1-2; D is perhaps TRBD1 (6 bases). This CDR3 contains 14 residues. Between the trimmed V and J ends, which lost 8 bases and 2 bases, there was a span of 15 bases. In germline, CDR1 is MNHEY, CDR2 SMNVEV (reference sequence). As DNA, the CDR3 is TGTGCCAGCTCACCACAGGGAGGGAACTATGGCTACACCTTC. It translates to CASSPQGGNYGYTF.

The V call is TRBV3-1, the J call TRBJ2-1; maybe TRBD2 (7 bases). The CDR3 extends over 15 amino acids. The germline V and J ends were trimmed by 5 bases and 5 bases, with 16 bases remaining between them. CDR1 is LGHDT and CDR2 is YNNKEL in the germline V gene (reference sequence). CDR3 DNA: TGTGCCAGCAGCTGGGGGGGGGCCGACCACAATGAGCAGTTCTTC. This codes for CASSWGGADHNEQFF.

This chain joins TRBV7-8 and TRBJ2-1; 8 bases agree with TRBD2. V lost 2 bases and J lost 3; bases outside the gene matches: 3. The CDR3 is made up of 15 amino acids. Germline CDR1 SGHVS, CDR2 FQNEAQ. CDR3 DNA: TGTGCCAGCAGCTTACCGGGACTAGGCTACAATGAGCAGTTCTTC. Protein product: CASSLPGLGYNEQFF.

This clonotype was picked up a small number of times. The chain has TRBV7-3 and TRBJ2-7; the D gene is possibly TRBD1 (6 bases). The ends were cut back, 9 bases at V and 1 base at J, with 19 bases in the middle. CDR1 SGHTA and CDR2 FQGTGA come from the germline V gene. The CDR3 loop spans 15 amino acids. The CDR3 sequence is CARSSGHPPSYEQYF. CDR3 coding DNA: TGTGCCAGATCATCGGGACACCCTCCTTCCTACGAGCAGTACTTC.

The chain recombines TRBV12-3 or TRBV12-4 with TRBJ2-7; D call uncertain. This CDR3 has 12 amino acids. V was pared by 10 bases and J by 0 bases, with 10 bases between. DNA of the CDR3: TGTGCCACCGCCCGGAGCTCCTACGAGCAGTACTTC. Its protein is CATARSSYEQYF.